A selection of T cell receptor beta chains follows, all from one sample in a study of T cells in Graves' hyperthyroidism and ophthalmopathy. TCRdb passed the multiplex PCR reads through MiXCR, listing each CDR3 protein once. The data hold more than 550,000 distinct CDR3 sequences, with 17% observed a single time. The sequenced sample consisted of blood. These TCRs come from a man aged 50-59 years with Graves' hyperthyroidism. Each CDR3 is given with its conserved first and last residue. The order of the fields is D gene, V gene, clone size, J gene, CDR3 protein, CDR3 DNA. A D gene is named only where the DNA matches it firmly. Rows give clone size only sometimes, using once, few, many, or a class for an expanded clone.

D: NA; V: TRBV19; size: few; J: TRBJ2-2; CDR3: CASSSPSAQMNTGELFF; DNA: TGTGCCAGTAGTTCCCCCTCCGCTCAAATGAACACCGGGGAGCTGTTTTTT
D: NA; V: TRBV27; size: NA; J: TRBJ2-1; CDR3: CASRAEWDGNYNEQFF; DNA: TGTGCCAGCAGAGCAGAATGGGACGGAAACTACAATGAGCAGTTCTTC
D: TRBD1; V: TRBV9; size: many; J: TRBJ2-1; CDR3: CASSYGQGRGSYNEQFF; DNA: TGTGCCAGCAGCTACGGACAGGGTCGGGGCTCCTACAATGAGCAGTTCTTC
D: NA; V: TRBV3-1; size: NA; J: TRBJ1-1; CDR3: CASSYQGLEAFF; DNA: TGTGCCAGCAGTTATCAGGGCCTTGAAGCTTTCTTT
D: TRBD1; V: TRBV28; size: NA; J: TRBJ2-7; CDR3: CASSGTGGYEQYF; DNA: TGTGCCAGCTCCGGGACAGGGGGTTACGAGCAGTACTTC
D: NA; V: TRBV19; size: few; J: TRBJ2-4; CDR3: CASSNGQGNIQYF; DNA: TGTGCCAGTAGTAACGGGCAAGGGAACATTCAGTACTTC
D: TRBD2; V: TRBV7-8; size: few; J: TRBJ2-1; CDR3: CASSLARVAGSYNEQFF; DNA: TGTGCCAGCAGCTTAGCCAGAGTAGCGGGCTCCTACAATGAGCAGTTCTTC
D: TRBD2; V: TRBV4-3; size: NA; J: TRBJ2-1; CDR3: CASSQAPSGSYNEQFF; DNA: TGCGCCAGCAGCCAAGCTCCTAGCGGGAGCTACAATGAGCAGTTCTTC
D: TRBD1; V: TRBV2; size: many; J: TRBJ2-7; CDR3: CASRGQGSSYEQYF; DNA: TGTGCCAGCAGGGGACAGGGAAGCTCCTACGAGCAGTACTTC
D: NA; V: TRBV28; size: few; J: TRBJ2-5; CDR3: CASSDSDRFPETQYF; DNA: TGTGCCAGCAGCGACTCAGACAGATTCCCGGAGACCCAGTACTTC
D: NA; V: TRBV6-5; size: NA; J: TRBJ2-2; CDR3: CASSYSRTGELFF; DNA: TGTGCCAGCAGTTACTCGAGAACCGGGGAGCTGTTTTTT
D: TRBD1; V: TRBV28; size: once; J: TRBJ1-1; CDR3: CASSSFGTVNTEAFF; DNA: TGTGCCAGCAGTTCATTCGGGACAGTGAACACTGAAGCTTTCTTT
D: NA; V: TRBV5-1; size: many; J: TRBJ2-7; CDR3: CASSLRGYDGPYEQYF; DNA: TGCGCCAGCAGCTTGAGGGGATACGACGGACCCTACGAGCAGTACTTC
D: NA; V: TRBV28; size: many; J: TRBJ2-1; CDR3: CAAVGGHIYNEQFF; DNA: TGTGCCGCGGTAGGGGGACACATCTACAATGAGCAGTTCTTC
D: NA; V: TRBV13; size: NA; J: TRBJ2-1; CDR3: CASSLDGGPGVYNEQFF; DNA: TGTGCCAGCAGCTTAGACGGAGGGCCAGGCGTGTACAATGAGCAGTTCTTC
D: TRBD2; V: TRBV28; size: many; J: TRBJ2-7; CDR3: CASRFLAGVPYEQYF; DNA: TGTGCCAGCCGTTTTCTAGCGGGAGTCCCATACGAGCAGTACTTC
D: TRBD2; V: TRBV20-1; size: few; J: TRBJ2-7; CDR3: CSARDLLAGTYEQYF; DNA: TGCAGTGCTAGAGATTTACTAGCGGGGACCTACGAGCAGTACTTC
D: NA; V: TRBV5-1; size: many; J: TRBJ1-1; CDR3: CASSLVGRGRTEAFF; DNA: TGCGCCAGCAGCTTGGTGGGCAGGGGTCGAACTGAAGCTTTCTTT
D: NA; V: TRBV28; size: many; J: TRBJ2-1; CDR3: CASSLSSGEQFF; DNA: TGTGCCAGCAGTTTAAGTTCGGGTGAGCAGTTCTTC
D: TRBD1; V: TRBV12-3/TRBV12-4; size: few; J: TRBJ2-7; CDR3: CASSWGTGLIYEQYF; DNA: TGTGCCAGCAGTTGGGGGACAGGGTTAATCTACGAGCAGTACTTC
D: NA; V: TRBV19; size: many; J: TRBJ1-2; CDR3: CASSETATSPNYGYTF; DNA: TGTGCCAGTTCCGAGACGGCGACTTCCCCTAACTATGGCTACACCTTC
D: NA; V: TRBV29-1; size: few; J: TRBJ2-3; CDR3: CSVPGAGSTDTQYF; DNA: TGCAGCGTACCAGGGGCGGGGAGCACAGATACGCAGTATTTT
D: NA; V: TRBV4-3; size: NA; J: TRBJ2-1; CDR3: CASSQDLGRGDEQFF; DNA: TGCGCCAGCAGCCAAGATCTAGGCAGGGGCGATGAGCAGTTCTTC
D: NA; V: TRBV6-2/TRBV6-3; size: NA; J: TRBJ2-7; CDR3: CASSFNRDFTYEQYF; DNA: TGTGCCAGCAGTTTCAACCGGGACTTTACCTACGAGCAGTACTTC
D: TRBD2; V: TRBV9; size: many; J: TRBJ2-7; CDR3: CASSPRGVRLDEQYF; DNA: TGTGCCAGCAGCCCTCGGGGGGTCCGTCTGGACGAGCAGTACTTC
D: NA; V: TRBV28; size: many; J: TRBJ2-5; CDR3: CASRRDRSSWETQYF; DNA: TGTGCCAGCAGGCGGGACCGCTCTTCATGGGAGACCCAGTACTTC
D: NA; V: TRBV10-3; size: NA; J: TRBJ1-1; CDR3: CAIGGRDTEAFF; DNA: TGTGCCATCGGGGGACGTGACACTGAAGCTTTCTTT
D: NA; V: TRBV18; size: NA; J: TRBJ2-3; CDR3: CASSGTGRSTDTQYF; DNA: TGTGCCAGCTCAGGCACGGGACGGAGCACAGATACGCAGTATTTT
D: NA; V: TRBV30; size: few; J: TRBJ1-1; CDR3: CAWTRLYNTEAFF; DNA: TGTGCCTGGACCCGACTTTATAACACTGAAGCTTTCTTT